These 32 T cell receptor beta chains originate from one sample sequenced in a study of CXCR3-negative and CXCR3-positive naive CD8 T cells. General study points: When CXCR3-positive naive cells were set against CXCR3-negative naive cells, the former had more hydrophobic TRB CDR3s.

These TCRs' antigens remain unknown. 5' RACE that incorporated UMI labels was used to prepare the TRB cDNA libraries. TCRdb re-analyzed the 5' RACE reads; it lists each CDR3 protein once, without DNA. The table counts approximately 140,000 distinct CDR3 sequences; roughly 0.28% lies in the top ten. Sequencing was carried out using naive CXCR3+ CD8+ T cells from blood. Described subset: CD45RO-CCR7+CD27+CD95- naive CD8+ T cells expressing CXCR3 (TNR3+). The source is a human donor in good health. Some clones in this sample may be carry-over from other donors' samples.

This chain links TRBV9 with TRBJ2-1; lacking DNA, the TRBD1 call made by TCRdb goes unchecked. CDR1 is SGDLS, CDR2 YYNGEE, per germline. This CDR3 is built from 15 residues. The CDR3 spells CASSVALSPYNEQFF. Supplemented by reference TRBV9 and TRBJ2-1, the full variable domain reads DSGVTQTPKHLITATGQRVTLRCSPRSGDLSVYWYQQSLDQGLQFLIQYYNGEERAKGNILERFSAQQFPDLHSELNLSSLELGDSALYFCASSVALSPYNEQFFGPGTRLTVL.

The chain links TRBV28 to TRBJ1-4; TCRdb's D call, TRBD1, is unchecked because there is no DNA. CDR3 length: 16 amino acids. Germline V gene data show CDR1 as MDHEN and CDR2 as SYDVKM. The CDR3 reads CASSPLWGSTNEKLFF.

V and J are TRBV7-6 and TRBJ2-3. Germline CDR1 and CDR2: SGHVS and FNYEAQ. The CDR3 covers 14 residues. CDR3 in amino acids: CASSQKAGTDTQYF.

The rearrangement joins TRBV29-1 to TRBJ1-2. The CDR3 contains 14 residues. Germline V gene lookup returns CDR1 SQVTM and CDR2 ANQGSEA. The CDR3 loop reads CSVNVGPLLGGYTF.

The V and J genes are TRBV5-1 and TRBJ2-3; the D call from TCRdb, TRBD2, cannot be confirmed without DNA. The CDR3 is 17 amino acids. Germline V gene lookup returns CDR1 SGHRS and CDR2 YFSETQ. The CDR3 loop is CASSLGLGNIFADTQYF.

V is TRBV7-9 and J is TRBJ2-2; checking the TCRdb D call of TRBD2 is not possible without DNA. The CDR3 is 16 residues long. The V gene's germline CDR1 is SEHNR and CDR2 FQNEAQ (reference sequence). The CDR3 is CASSSTSGANTGELFF.

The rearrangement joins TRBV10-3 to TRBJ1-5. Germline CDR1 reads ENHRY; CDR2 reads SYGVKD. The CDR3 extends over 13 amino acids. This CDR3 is CAISDEQIQPQHF.

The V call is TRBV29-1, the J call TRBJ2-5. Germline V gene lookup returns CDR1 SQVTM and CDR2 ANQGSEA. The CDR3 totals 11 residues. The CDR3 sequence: CSDPSGPKEYF.

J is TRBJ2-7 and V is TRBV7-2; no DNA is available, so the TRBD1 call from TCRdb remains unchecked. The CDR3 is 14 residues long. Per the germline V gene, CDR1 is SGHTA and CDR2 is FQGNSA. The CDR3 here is CASSTWGPGYERYF.

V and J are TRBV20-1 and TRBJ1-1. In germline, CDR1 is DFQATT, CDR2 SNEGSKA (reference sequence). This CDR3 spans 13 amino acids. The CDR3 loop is CSARQLSNTEAFF.

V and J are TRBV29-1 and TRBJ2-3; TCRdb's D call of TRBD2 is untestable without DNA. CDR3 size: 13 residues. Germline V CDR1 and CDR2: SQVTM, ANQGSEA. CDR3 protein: CSAGTSGRDTQYF.

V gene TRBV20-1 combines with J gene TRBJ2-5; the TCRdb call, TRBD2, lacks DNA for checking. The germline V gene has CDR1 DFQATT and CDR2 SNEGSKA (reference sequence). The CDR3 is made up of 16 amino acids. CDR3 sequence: CSAPRNGGPTKETQYF.

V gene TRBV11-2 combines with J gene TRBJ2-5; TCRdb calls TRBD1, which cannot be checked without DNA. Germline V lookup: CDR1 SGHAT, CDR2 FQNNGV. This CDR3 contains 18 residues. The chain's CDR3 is CASSLDAPLQGYQETQYF.

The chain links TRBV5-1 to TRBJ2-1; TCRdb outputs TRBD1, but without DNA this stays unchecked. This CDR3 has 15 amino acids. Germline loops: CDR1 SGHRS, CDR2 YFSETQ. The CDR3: CASSFRDRGPVEQFF.

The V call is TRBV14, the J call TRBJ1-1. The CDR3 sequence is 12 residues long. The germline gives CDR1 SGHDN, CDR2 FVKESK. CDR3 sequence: CASSQENTEASF.

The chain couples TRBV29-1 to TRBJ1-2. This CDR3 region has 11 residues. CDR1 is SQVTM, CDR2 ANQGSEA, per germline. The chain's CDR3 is CSVSENYGYTF.

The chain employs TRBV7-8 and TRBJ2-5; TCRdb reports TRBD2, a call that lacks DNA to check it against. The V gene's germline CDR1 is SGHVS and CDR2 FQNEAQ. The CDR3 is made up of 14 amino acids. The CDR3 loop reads CASSSDFPKETQYF. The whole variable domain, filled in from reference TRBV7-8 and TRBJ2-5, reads GAGVSQSPRYKVAKRGQDVALRCDPISGHVSLFWYQQALGQGPEFLTYFQNEAQLDKSGLPSDRFFAERPEGSVSTLKIQRTQQEDSAVYLCASSSDFPKETQYFGPGTRLLVL.

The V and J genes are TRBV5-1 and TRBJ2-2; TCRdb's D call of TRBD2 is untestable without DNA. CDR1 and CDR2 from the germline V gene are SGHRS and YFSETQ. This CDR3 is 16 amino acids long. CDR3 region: CASSLGLVGNTGELFF.

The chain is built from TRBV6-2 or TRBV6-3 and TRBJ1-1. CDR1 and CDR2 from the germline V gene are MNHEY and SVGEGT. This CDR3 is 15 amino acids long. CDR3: CASSYTLLDDTEAFF.

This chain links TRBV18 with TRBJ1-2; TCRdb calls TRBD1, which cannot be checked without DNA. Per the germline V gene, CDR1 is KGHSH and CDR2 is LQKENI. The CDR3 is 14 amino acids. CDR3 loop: CASSLTGADYGYTF.

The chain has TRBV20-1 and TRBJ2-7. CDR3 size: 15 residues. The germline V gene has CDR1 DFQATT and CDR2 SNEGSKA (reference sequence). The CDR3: CSARAWTGESYEQYF.

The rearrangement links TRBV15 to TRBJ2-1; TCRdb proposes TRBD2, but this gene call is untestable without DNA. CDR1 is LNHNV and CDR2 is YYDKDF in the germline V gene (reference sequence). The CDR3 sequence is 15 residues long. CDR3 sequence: CATSRDSGGANEQFF.

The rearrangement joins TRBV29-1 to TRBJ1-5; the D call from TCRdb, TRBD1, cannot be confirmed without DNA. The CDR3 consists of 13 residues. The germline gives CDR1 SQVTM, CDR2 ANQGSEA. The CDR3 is CSVVPGGDQPQHF.

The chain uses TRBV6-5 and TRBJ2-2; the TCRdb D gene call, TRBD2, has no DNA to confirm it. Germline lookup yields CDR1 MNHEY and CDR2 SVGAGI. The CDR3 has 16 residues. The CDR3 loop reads CASSYAGLANTGELFF.

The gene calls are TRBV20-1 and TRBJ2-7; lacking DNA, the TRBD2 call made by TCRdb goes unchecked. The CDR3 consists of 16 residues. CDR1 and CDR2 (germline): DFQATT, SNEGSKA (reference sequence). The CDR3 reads CSAFPLLAGESYEQYF.

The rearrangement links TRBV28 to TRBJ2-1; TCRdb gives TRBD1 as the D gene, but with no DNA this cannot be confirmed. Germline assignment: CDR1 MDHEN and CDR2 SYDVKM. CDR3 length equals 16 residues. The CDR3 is CASSTRGGHPYNEQFF.

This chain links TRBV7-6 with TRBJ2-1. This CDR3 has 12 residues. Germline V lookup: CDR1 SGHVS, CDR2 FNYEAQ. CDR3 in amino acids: CASIAAMGEQFF.

CDR3 loop: CASSPRPPGAIYGYTF. The chain is built from TRBV27 and TRBJ1-2. Germline CDR1 reads MNHEY; CDR2 reads SMNVEV (reference sequence). The CDR3 runs to 16 residues.

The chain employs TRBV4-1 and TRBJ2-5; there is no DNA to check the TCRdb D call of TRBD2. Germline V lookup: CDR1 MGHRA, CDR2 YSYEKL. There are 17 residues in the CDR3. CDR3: CASSQEGDGSEQETQYF.

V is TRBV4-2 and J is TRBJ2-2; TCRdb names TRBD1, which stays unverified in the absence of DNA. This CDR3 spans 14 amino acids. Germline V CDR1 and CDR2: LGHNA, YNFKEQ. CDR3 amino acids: CASSHPEGAGELFF.

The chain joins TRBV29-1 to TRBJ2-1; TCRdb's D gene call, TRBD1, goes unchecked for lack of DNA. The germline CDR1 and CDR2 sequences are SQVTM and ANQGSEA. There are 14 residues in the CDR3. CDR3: CSVRDSRLYNEQFF.

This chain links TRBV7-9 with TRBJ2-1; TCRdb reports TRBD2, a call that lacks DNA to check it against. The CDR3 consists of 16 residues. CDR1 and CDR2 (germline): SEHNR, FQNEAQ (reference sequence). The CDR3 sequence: CASSLEGSTTYNEQFF.